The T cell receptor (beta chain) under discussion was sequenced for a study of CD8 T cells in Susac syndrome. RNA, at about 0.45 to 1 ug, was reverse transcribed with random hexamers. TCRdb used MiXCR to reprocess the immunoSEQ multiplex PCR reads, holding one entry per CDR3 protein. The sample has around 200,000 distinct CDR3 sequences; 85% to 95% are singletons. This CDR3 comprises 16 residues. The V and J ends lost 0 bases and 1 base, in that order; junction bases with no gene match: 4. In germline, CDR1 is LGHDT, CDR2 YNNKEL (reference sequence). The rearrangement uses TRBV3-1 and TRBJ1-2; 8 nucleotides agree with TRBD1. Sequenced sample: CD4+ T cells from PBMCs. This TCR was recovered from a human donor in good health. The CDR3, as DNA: TGTGCCAGCAGCCAAGATGGACAGGGATATAACTATGGCTACACCTTC. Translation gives CASSQDGQGYNYGYTF. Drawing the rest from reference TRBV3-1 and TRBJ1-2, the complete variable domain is DTAVSQTPKYLVTQMGNDKSIKCEQNLGHDTMYWYKQDSKKFLKIMFSYNNKELIINETVPNRFSPKSPDKAHLNLHINSLELGDSAVYFCASSQDGQGYNYGYTFGSGTRLTVV.